This TCR beta chain came from a study of cytotoxic CD8 clonotypes in ibrutinib-treated CLL. Overall study findings and caveats: Whereas clonality rose at ibrutinib response, it declined toward baseline at progression. At the start, clonality exceeded age-matched healthy donors and followed circulating CD8+ T-cell counts. Public clonotypes occurred uncommonly; on treatment, they contracted or remained stable.

Sequencing used immunoSEQ multiplex PCR; TCRdb keeps in-frame clones, though not all of them. In the table there are around 300,000 clones, almost 80% of which are singletons. With respect to this clone: The target antigen is unknown.

Germline V CDR1 and CDR2: MNHNY, SVGAGI (reference sequence). This CDR3 has 16 residues. J lost 7 bases, V lost 0 bases, and 7 bases had no gene match. This TCR derives from a human donor with chronic lymphocytic leukemia. The rearrangement joins TRBV6-6 to TRBJ2-1, with TRBD2 matching over 9 bases. This sample comprised PBMCs, obtained before ibrutinib treatment. This chain's CDR3 is CASSYSGSGRGNEQFF. DNA for the CDR3: TGTGCCAGCAGTTACTCGGGTAGCGGGAGAGGTAATGAGCAGTTCTTC.